Presented here are 16 T cell receptor beta chains from one specimen sequenced in a study of cytomegalovirus exposure and HLA in healthy donors. Primers for the PCR totalled 60 Vbeta and 13 Jbeta. Profiled with immunoSEQ multiplex PCR; TCRdb holds only in-frame clones, not every one. In the table there are over 150,000 clones, roughly 80% of which are singletons. Sequencing was carried out using PBMCs. These receptors all stem from a man aged 50 or older in good health and CMV-seronegative.

The chain couples TRBV6-1 to TRBJ1-2, with D uncertain. Germline CDR1 is MNHNS and CDR2 is SASEGT. CDR3 size: 12 residues. V lost 8 bases, J lost 4 bases, and 11 bases lay in between. CDR3 in DNA: TGTGCCAGCTCGGGAGTCGGCTATGGCTACACCTTC. Its protein is CASSGVGYGYTF.

J is TRBJ2-1 and V is TRBV6-6; 7 bases fit TRBD1. CDR3 length: 15 amino acids. J gave up 4 bases and V 9 bases, and 12 bases lay outside the gene matches. Per germline, CDR1 MNHNY and CDR2 SVGAGI (reference sequence). Written as DNA, the CDR3 is TGTGCCAGTAGGGGGCGCATGGGGATGTACAATGAGCAGTTCTTC. It is translated as CASRGRMGMYNEQFF.

In this sample, this clone turned up once. The J gene is TRBJ2-5, the V gene TRBV2, with TRBD2 identical over 7 bases. V lost 1 base and J lost 3; bases outside the gene matches: 8. Looked up from germline, CDR1 is SNHLY and CDR2 is FYNNEI. The CDR3 sequence is 16 residues long. The CDR3 bases are TGTGCCAGCAGTGAAGGGGTAGCGGGCCCCAAAGAGACCCAGTACTTC. It yields the protein CASSEGVAGPKETQYF.

The CDR3 DNA sequence: TGCGCCAGCAGCTACCAGGGCGGCCTCACAGATACGCAGTATTTT. This codes for CASSYQGGLTDTQYF. The genes are TRBV5-1 and TRBJ2-3; the D gene is possibly TRBD1 (5 bases). CDR1 and CDR2 (germline): SGHRS, YFSETQ. Deletions cut 3 bases from V and 2 bases from J, with 13 bases between. The CDR3 sequence is 15 residues long.

This chain connects TRBV7-3 to TRBJ2-7; 7 nucleotides agree with TRBD2. The germline V gene has CDR1 SGHTA and CDR2 FQGTGA. This CDR3 comprises 12 residues. V lost 5 bases and J lost 6; bases outside the gene matches: 4. The CDR3 sequence is CASSPTSAEQYF. The DNA of the CDR3 is TGTGCCAGCAGCCCAACTAGCGCCGAGCAGTACTTC.

The chain is built from TRBV27 and TRBJ2-7, with TRBD2 matching over 12 bases. The CDR3 length is 18 residues. Unmatched junction bases numbered 12, after V lost 6 bases and J lost 0 bases. Germline V lookup: CDR1 MNHEY, CDR2 SMNVEV (reference sequence). DNA of the CDR3: TGTGCCAGCAGGGCGGGACAGGGGACTAGCGGGTTCTCCTACGAGCAGTACTTC. Translation: CASRAGQGTSGFSYEQYF.

The chain couples TRBV19 to TRBJ2-2, with TRBD2 identical over 9 bases. Unmatched junction bases numbered 6, after V lost 5 bases and J lost 2 bases. CDR1 is LNHDA and CDR2 is SQIVND in the germline V gene (reference sequence). This CDR3 region has 16 residues. CDR3 in DNA: TGTGCCAGTAGTGATCGGACTAGCGTTAACACCGGGGAGCTGTTTTTT. Its protein product is CASSDRTSVNTGELFF.

The chain carries TRBV5-8 and TRBJ2-7; 10 bases map to TRBD1. The germline V gene encodes CDR1 SGHTS and CDR2 YDEGEE. The trim removed 2 bases at V and 3 bases at J, leaving 8 bases unmatched. The CDR3 contains 16 residues. DNA of the CDR3: TGTGCCAGCAGCTTATACCGGGACAGGGGAAACTACGAGCAGTACTTC. It translates to CASSLYRDRGNYEQYF.

The J gene is TRBJ2-2, the V gene TRBV30; D possibly corresponds to TRBD1 (5 bases). CDR1 is GTSNPN and CDR2 is SVGIG in the germline V gene (reference sequence). V was cut by 1 base and J by 0 bases, with 9 bases left in between. The CDR3 has 15 residues. CDR3 region: CAWSARAPNTGELFF. CDR3 in DNA: TGTGCCTGGAGTGCCAGGGCACCGAACACCGGGGAGCTGTTTTTT. The full variable domain, in which reference TRBV30 and TRBJ2-2 provide the parts outside the CDR3, is SQTIHQWPATLVQPVGSPLSLECTVEGTSNPNLYWYRQAAGRGLQLLFYSVGIGQISSEVPQNLSASRPQDRQFILSSKKLLLSDSGFYLCAWSARAPNTGELFFGEGSRLTVL.

The sample holds one count of this clone. CDR3: CARSFPFLTGQTHSGANVLTF. The DNA of the CDR3 is TGTGCCAGAAGCTTTCCATTTTTGACAGGGCAGACCCACTCTGGGGCCAACGTCCTGACTTTC. The rearrangement links TRBV5-3 to TRBJ2-6; 7 positions agree with TRBD1. TRBV5-3 is marked as an open reading frame, function uncertain. J lost 0 bases, V lost 2 bases, and 17 bases had no gene match. The CDR3 consists of 21 residues.

This clone has just one count. V usage is TRBV7-2 and J usage is TRBJ2-1, with D maybe TRBD2 (6 bases). Germline V gene data show CDR1 as SGHTA and CDR2 as FQGNSA. CDR3 length: 15 amino acids. V lost 4 bases and J 2 bases, leaving 12 bases between the germline ends. The CDR3 spells CASSSGGPTYNEQFF. DNA for the CDR3: TGTGCCAGCAGCTCCGGGGGACCCACCTACAATGAGCAGTTCTTC.

The chain uses TRBV19 and TRBJ2-2; 8 nucleotides align to TRBD2. The CDR3 spans 19 residues. Germline V gene sequence: CDR1 LNHDA, CDR2 SQIVND (reference sequence). Unmatched junction bases numbered 12, after V lost 0 bases and J lost 3 bases. The CDR3 DNA follows: TGTGCCAGTAGTATAGATCAGCTCAGCGGGAGCAGGTACACCGGGGAGCTGTTTTTT. As protein: CASSIDQLSGSRYTGELFF.

The chain carries TRBV6-1 and TRBJ2-7; D not resolved. V lost 2 bases to trimming and J lost 4 bases, with 12 bases between them. This CDR3 is built from 14 residues. Germline lookup yields CDR1 MNHNS and CDR2 SASEGT. The CDR3 DNA sequence: TGTGCCAGCAGTGAAACGAGGTTTCGGTACGAGCAGTACTTC. Protein: CASSETRFRYEQYF.

The genes are TRBV9 and TRBJ2-3; 10 bases match TRBD2. Trimming took 0 bases from V and 5 from J; bases not matched to a gene: 18. The CDR3 covers 20 residues. The V gene's germline CDR1 is SGDLS and CDR2 YYNGEE. CDR3 DNA sequence: TGTGCCAGCAGCGTAGGGCTTGGGGGAGTTAGCGGGGGGCGGGGAGATACGCAGTATTTT. Translated: CASSVGLGGVSGGRGDTQYF.

V usage is TRBV5-3 and J usage is TRBJ1-2; possibly TRBD1 for D (6 bases). TRBV5-3 is assigned to the ORF class and has an uncertain function. The CDR3 is 14 residues long. Trimming took 3 bases from V and 4 from J, leaving 13 bases between them. The CDR3 reads CARSSPGVVYGYTF. The CDR3 DNA follows: TGTGCCAGAAGCTCGCCAGGGGTAGTCTATGGCTACACCTTC.

The chain couples TRBV4-3 to TRBJ2-1; TRBD2 aligns across 12 bases. CDR3 length: 18 amino acids. J was trimmed by 4 bases and V by 0 bases; bases with no gene match: 7. Germline CDR1 and CDR2: LGHNA and YSLEER. CDR3 amino acids: CASSQDRLAGGVYNEQFF. The CDR3 DNA reads as TGCGCCAGCAGCCAAGATCGGCTAGCGGGAGGGGTTTACAATGAGCAGTTCTTC.